This T cell receptor (beta chain) emerged from a study of regulatory T cells in long-lasting Graves disease. The time point: newly diagnosed GD, antithyroid drugs for less than 3 months. PBMC-extracted RNA yielded the TCR library. American Thyroid Association guidelines served as the basis for diagnosing Graves' disease. Construction of the TCR beta libraries employed iRepertoire HTBI primers in conjunction with Arm-PCR of CDR3 regions. TCRdb processed the multiplex PCR reads anew with MiXCR; each CDR3 protein has one entry. The table records over 300,000 distinct CDR3 sequences, around 15% of them present only once. This clonotype was seen a few times. The V end lost 0 bases, the J end lost 6 bases, and 8 bases lay between the germline ends. The CDR3 has 13 residues. Germline CDR1 is MNHEY and CDR2 is SVGEGT.

Sequenced material: peripheral blood mononuclear cells (PBMCs), taken at new diagnosis, from a patient treated with antithyroid drugs. The rearrangement joins TRBV6-2 or TRBV6-3 to TRBJ1-2, with D possibly matching TRBD1 (5 bases). This TCR derives from a female donor with Graves disease. The chain's CDR3 is CASSYSGGDGYTF. CDR3 DNA sequence: TGTGCCAGCAGTTACTCTGGGGGAGATGGCTACACCTTC.